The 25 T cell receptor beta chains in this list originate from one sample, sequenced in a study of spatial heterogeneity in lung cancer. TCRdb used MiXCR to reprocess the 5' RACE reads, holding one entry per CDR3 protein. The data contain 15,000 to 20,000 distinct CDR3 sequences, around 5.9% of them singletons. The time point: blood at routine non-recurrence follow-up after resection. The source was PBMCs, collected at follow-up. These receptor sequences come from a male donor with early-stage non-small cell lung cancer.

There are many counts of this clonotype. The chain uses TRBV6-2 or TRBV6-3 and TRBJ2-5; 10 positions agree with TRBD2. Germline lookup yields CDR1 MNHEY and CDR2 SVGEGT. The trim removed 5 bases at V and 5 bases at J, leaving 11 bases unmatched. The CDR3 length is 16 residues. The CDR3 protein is CASSRSASGRWETQYF. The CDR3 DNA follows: TGTGCCAGCAGTAGATCGGCTAGCGGGAGATGGGAGACCCAGTACTTC.

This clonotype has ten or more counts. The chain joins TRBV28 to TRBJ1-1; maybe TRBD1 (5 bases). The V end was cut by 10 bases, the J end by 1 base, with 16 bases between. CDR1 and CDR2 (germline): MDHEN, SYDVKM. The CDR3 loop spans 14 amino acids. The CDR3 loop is CANKPYGQNTEAFF. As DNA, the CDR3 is TGTGCCAACAAACCTTACGGACAGAACACTGAAGCTTTCTTT.

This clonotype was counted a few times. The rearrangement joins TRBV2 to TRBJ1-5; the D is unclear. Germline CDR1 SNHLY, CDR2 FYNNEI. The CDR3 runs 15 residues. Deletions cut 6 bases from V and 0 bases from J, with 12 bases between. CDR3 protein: CASSFGLISNQPQHF. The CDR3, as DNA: TGTGCCAGCAGCTTCGGACTGATTAGCAATCAGCCCCAGCATTTT.

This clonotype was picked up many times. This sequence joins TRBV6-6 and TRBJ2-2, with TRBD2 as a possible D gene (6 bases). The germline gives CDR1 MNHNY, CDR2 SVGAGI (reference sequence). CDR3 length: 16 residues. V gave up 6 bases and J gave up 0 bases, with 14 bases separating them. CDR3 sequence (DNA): TGTGCCAGCAGCCCCCTTTGGGGGGCGAACACCGGGGAGCTGTTTTTT. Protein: CASSPLWGANTGELFF.

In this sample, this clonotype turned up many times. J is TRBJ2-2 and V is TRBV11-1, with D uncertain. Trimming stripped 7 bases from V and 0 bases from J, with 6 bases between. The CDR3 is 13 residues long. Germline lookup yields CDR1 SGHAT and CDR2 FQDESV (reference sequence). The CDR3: CASKGSNTGELFF. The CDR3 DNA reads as TGTGCCAGCAAAGGATCGAACACCGGGGAGCTGTTTTTT.

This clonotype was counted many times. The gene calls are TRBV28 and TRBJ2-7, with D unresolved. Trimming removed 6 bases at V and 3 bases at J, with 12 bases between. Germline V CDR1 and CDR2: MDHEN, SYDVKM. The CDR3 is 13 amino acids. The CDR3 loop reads CASSRVSNYEQYF. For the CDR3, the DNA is TGTGCCAGCAGCCGAGTCTCGAACTACGAGCAGTACTTC.

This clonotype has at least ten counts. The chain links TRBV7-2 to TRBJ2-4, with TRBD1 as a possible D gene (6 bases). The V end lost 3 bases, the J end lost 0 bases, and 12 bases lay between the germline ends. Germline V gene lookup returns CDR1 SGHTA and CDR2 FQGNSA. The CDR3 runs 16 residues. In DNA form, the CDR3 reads TGTGCCAGCAGCTTTCAGGGACATCTAGCCAAAAACATTCAGTACTTC. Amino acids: CASSFQGHLAKNIQYF.

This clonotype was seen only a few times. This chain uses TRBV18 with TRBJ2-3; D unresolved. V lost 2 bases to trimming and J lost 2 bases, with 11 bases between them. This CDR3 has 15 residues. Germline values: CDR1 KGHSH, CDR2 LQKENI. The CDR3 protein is CASSPSRFLTDTQYF. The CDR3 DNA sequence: TGTGCCAGCTCACCATCAAGGTTCCTCACAGATACGCAGTATTTT. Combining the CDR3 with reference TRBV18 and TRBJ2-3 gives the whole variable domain NAGVMQNPRHLVRRRGQEARLRCSPMKGHSHVYWYRQLPEEGLKFMVYLQKENIIDESGMPKERFSAEFPKEGPSILRIQQVVRGDSAAYFCASSPSRFLTDTQYFGPGTRLTVL.

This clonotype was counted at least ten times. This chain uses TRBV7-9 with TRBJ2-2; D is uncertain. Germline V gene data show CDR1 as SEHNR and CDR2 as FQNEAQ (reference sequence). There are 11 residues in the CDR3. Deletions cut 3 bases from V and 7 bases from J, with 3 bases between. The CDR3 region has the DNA TGTGCCAGCAGCTTTGTCGGGGAGCTGTTTTTT. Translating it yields CASSFVGELFF.

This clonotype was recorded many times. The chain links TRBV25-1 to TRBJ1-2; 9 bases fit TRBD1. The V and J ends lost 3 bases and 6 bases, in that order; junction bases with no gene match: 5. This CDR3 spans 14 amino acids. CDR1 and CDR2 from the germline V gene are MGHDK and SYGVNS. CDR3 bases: TGTGCCAGCAGTGAGACAGGGGGGAAGGATGGCTACACCTTC. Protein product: CASSETGGKDGYTF.

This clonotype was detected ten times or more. The CDR3 loop reads CATSDTGELFF. DNA of the CDR3: TGTGCCACCAGCGACACCGGGGAGCTGTTTTTT. The gene calls are TRBV24-1 and TRBJ2-2; D unresolved. V lost 7 bases to trimming and J lost 3 bases, with 2 bases between them. From germline, CDR1 is KGHDR and CDR2 SFDVKD. This CDR3 region has 11 residues.

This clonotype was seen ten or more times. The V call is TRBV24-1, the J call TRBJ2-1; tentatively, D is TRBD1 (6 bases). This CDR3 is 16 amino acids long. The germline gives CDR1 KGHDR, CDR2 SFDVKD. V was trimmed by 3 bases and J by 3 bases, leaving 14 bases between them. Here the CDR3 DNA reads TGTGCCACCAGTGATCCCAGCGAGGGGGACTACAATGAGCAGTTCTTC. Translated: CATSDPSEGDYNEQFF.

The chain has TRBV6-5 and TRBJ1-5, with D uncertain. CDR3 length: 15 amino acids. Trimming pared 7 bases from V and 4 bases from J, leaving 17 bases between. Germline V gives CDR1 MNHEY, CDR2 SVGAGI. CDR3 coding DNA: TGTGCCAGCATCCCCCCACCGGGAAAAAATCAGCCCCAGCATTTT. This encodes CASIPPPGKNQPQHF.

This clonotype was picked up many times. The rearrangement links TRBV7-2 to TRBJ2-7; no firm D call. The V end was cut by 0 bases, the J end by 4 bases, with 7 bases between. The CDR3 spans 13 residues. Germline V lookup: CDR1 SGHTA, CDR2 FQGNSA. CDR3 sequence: CASSLAPEYEQYF. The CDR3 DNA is TGTGCCAGCAGCTTAGCCCCAGAATACGAGCAGTACTTC.

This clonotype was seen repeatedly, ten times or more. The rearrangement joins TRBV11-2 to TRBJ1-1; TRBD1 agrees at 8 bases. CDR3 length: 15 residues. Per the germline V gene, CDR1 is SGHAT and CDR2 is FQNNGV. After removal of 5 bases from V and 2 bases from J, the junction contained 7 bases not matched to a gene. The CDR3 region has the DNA TGTGCCAGCAGCCTATCCGGGACAGGCAACACTGAAGCTTTCTTT. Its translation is CASSLSGTGNTEAFF.

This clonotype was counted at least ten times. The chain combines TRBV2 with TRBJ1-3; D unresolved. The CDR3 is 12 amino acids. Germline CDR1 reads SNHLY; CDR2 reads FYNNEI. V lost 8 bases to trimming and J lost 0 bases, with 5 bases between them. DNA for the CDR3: TGTGCCAGCGGAGGCTCTGGAAACACCATATATTTT. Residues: CASGGSGNTIYF. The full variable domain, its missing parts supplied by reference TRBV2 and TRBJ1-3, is EPEVTQTPSHQVTQMGQEVILRCVPISNHLYFYWYRQILGQKVEFLVSFYNNEISEKSEIFDDQFSVERPDGSNFTLKIRSTKLEDSAMYFCASGGSGNTIYFGEGSWLTVV.

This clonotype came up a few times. The CDR3 here is CASSAGGAQETQYF. The CDR3 coding sequence is TGTGCCAGCAGCGCAGGGGGCGCACAAGAGACCCAGTACTTC. The V and J genes are TRBV5-4 and TRBJ2-5, with TRBD1 identical over 8 bases. Germline lookup yields CDR1 SGHNT and CDR2 YYREEE (reference sequence). J lost 2 bases, V lost 4 bases, and 4 bases had no gene match. This CDR3 region has 14 residues.

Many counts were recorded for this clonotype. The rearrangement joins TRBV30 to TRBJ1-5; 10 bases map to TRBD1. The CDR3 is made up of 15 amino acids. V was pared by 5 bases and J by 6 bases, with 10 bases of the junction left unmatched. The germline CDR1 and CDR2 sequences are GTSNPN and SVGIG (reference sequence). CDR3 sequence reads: CAWEMGQGLGQPQHF. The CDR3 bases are TGTGCCTGGGAAATGGGACAGGGGCTCGGTCAGCCCCAGCATTTT.

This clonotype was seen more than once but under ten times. The CDR3 region has the DNA TGTGCCAGCAGCCAGTCGACAGGCTACGAGCAGTACTTC. Translation gives CASSQSTGYEQYF. The chain employs TRBV3-1 and TRBJ2-7; weak D call: TRBD1 (6 bases). The CDR3 has 13 amino acids. CDR1 is LGHDT, CDR2 YNNKEL, per germline (reference sequence). Trimming removed 3 bases at V and 3 bases at J, with 9 bases between.

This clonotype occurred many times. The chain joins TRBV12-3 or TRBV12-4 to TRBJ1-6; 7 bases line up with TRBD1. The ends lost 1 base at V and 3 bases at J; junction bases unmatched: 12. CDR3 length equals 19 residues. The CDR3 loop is CASSLDPLFRDSYNSPLHF. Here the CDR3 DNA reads TGTGCCAGCAGTTTAGACCCCTTGTTTAGGGACAGCTATAATTCACCCCTCCACTTT.

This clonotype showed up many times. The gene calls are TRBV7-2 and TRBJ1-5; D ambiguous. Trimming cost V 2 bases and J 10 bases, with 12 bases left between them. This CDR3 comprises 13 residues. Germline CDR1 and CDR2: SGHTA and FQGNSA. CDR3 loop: CASSLRRREPQHF. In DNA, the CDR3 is TGTGCCAGCAGCTTAAGGCGGAGGGAACCCCAGCATTTT. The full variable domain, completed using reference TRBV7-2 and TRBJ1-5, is GAGVSQSPSNKVTEKGKDVELRCDPISGHTALYWYRQSLGQGLEFLIYFQGNSAPDKSGLPSDRFSAERTGGSVSTLTIQRTQQEDSAVYLCASSLRRREPQHFGDGTRLSIL.

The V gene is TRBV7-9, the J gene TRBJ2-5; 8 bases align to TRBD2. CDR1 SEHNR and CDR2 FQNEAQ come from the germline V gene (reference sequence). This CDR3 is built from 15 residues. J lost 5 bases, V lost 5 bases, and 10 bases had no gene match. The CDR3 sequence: CASSLRAGVGETQYF. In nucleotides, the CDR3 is TGTGCCAGCAGCCTGAGAGCGGGAGTGGGGGAGACCCAGTACTTC.

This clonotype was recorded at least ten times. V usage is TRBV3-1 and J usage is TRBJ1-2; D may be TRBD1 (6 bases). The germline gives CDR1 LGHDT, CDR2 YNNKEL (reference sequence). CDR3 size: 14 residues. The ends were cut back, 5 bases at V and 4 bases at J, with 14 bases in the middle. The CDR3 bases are TGTGCCAGCAGCTTACAGGGTATCGGCTATGGCTACACCTTC. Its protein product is CASSLQGIGYGYTF. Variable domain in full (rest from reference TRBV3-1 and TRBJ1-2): DTAVSQTPKYLVTQMGNDKSIKCEQNLGHDTMYWYKQDSKKFLKIMFSYNNKELIINETVPNRFSPKSPDKAHLNLHINSLELGDSAVYFCASSLQGIGYGYTFGSGTRLTVV.

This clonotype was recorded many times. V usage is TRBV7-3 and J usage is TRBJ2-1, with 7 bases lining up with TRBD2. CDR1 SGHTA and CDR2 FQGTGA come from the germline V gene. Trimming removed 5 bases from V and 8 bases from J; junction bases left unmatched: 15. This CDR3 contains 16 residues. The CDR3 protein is CASSPDPGGSRYEQFF. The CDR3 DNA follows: TGTGCCAGCAGCCCCGACCCGGGCGGGAGTAGGTATGAGCAGTTCTTC.

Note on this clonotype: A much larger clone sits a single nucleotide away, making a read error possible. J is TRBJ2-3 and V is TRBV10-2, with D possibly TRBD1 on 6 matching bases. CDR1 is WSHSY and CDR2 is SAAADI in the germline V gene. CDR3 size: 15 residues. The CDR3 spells CTSSAGTTSTDTQYF. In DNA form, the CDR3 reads TGCACCAGCAGTGCCGGGACAACTAGCACAGATACGCAGTATTTT.